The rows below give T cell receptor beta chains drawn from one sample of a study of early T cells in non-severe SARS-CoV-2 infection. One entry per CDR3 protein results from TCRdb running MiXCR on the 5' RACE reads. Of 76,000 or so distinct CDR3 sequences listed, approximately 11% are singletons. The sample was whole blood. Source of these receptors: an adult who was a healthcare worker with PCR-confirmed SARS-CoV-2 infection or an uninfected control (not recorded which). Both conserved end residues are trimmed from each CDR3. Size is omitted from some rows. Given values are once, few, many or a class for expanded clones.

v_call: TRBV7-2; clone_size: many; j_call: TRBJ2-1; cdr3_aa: ASRYRAVDEQF
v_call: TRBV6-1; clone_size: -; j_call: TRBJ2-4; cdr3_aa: ASSDRLAGNTKNIQY
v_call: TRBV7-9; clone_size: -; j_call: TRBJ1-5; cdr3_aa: ASSVGTSDQPQH
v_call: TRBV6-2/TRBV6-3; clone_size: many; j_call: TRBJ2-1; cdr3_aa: ASSYSGGAGYNEQF
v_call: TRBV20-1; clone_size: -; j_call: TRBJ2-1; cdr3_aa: SALDYPGDNEQF
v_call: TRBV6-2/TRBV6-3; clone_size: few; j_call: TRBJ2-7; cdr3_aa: ASSGLITRAGY
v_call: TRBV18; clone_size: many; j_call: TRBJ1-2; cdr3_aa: ASSPMGITNYGYT
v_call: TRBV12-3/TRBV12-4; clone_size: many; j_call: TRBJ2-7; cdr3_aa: ASSLDRGYYEQY
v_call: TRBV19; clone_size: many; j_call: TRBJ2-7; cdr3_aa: ASSPTRGLGDEQY
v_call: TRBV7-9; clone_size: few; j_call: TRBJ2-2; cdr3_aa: ASSSWANRPDTGELF
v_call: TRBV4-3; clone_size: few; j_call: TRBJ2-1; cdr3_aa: ASSQGSSRDEQF
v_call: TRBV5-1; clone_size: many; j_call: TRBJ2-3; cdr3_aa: ASSFRRGSGTDTQY
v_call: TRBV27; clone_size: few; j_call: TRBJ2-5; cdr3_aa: ASSSSDRVQETQY
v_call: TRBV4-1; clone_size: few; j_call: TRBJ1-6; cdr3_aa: ASSQVFPESRSPLH
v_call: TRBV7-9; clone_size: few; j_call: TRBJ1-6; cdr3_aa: ASSNAGGKGNSPLH
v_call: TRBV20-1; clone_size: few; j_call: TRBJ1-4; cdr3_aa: SARSVVQGIMF
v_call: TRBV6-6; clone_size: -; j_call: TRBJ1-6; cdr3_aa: ASSYSRGTDSPLH
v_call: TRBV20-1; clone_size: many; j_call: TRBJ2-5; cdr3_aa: SAKGARFGGETQY
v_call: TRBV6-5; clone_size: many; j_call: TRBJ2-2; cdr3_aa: ASTRAGGILTGELF
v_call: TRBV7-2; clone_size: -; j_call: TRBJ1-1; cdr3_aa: ASSLSQGAAGHTAF
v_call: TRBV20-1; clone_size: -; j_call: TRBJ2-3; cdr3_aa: SRGGVSPDTQY
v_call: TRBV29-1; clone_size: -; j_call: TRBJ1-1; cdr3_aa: SVVRTGTTEAF
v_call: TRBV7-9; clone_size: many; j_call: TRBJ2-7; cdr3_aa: ASSPREGSYEQY
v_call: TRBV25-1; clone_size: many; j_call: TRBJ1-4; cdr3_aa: ASRTAPNEKLF
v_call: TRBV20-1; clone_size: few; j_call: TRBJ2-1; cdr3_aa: SARGLALGEQF
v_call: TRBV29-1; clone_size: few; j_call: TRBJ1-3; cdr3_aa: SGGQGAGNTIY
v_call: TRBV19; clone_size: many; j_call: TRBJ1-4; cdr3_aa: ASSLGGTNEKLF
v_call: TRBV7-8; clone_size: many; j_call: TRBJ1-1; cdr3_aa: ASSLVANTEAF
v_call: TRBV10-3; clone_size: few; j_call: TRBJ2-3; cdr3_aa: AISERASGGTDTQY
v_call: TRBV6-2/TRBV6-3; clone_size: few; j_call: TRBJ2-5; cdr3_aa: ASSLSFETQY
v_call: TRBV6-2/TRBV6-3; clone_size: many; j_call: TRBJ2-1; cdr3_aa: ASSYRFDEQF
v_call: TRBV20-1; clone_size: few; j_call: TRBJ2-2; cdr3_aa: SARDGRLAGRDGELF
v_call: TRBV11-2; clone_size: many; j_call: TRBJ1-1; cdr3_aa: ASSFRMGTEAF
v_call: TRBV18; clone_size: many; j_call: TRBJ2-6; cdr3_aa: ASSPPTGGGGANVLT
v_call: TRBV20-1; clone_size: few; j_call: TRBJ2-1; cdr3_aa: SLPRDIAYNEQF
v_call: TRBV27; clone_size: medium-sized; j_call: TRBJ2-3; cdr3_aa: ASSSTAGVRADTQY
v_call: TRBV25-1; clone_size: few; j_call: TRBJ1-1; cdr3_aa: ASGANTEAF